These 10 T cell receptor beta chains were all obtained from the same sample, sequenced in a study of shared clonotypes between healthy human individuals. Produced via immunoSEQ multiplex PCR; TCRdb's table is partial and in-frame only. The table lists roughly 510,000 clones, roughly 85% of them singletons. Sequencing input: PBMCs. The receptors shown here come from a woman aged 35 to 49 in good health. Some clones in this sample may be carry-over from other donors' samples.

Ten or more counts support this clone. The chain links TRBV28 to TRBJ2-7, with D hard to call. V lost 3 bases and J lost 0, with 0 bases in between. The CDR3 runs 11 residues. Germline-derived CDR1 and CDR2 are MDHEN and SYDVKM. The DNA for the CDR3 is TGTGCCAGCAGTTTCTCCTACGAGCAGTACTTC. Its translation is CASSFSYEQYF.

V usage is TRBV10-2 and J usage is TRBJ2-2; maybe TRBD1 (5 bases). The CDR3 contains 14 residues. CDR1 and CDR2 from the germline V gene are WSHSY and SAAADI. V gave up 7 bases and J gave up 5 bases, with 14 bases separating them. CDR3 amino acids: CASNPTGSTGELFF. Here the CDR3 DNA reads TGCGCCAGCAACCCCACAGGATCTACCGGGGAGCTGTTTTTT.

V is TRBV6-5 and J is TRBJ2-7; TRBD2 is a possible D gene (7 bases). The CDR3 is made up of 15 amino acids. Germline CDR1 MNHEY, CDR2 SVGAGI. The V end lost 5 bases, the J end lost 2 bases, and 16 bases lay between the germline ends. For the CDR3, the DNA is TGTGCCAGCAGTGTACAGGGAGGGGGGACCTACGAGCAGTACTTC. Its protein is CASSVQGGGTYEQYF.

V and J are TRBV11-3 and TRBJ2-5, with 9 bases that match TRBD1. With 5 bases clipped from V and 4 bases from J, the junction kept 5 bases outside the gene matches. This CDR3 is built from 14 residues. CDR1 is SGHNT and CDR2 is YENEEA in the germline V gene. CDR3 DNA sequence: TGTGCCAGCAGCCCGGGGACAGGGATAGAGACCCAGTACTTC. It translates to CASSPGTGIETQYF. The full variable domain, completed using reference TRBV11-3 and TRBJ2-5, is EAGVVQSPRYKIIEKKQPVAFWCNPISGHNTLYWYLQNLGQGPELLIRYENEEAVDDSQLPKDRFSAERLKGVDSTLKIQPAELGDSAVYLCASSPGTGIETQYFGPGTRLLVL.

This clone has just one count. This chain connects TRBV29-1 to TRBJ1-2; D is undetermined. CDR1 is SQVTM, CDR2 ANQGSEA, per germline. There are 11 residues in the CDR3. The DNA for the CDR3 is TGCAGAGAGCCCTCAAACTATGGCTACACCTTC. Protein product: CREPSNYGYTF.

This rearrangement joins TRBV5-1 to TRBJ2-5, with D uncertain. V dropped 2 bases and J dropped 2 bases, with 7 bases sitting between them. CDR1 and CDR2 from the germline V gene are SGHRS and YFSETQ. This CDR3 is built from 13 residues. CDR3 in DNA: TGCGCCAGCAGCTTCGCGGAACAAGAGACCCAGTACTTC. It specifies CASSFAEQETQYF.

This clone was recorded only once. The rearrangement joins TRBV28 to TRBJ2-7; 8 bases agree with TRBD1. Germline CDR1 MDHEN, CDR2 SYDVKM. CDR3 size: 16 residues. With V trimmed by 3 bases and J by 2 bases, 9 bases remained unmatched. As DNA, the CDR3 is TGTGCCAGCAGTTTCGGTCTGTGGACAGGGACCTACGAGCAGTACTTC. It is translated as CASSFGLWTGTYEQYF.

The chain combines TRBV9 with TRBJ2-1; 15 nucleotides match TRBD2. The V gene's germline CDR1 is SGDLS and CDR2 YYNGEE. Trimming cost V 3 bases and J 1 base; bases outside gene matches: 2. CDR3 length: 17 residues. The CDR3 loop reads CASSAGTSGRSYNEQFF. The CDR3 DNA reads TGTGCCAGCAGCGCCGGGACTAGCGGGAGGTCCTACAATGAGCAGTTCTTC. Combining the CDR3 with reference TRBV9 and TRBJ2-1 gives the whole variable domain DSGVTQTPKHLITATGQRVTLRCSPRSGDLSVYWYQQSLDQGLQFLIQYYNGEERAKGNILERFSAQQFPDLHSELNLSSLELGDSALYFCASSAGTSGRSYNEQFFGPGTRLTVL.

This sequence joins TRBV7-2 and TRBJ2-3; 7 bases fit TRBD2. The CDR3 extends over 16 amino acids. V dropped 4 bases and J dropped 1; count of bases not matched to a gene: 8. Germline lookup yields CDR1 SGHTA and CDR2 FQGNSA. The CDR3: CASSSRSGKGTDTQYF. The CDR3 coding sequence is TGTGCCAGCAGCTCCAGGAGCGGGAAAGGCACAGATACGCAGTATTTT.

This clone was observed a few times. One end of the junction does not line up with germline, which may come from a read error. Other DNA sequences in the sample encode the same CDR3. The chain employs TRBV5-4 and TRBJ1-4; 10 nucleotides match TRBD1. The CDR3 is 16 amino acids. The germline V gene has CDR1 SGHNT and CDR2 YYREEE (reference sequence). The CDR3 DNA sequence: TGCGCCAGCAGCCAAGATCTTGGGACAGGGGCCGAAAAACTGTTTTTT. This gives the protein CASSQDLGTGAEKLFF.